This TCR beta chain was identified during a study of shared clonotypes between healthy human individuals (TCRdb year 2020). Describing the broader study: The cohort included a few men and a couple of women between 18 and 49 years of age. For each donor, three plates each were used for CD4 naive and CD4 memory, two plates were used for CD8 naive, and one plate was used for CD8 memory. To estimate repertoire size and how much clonotypes are shared between individuals, the study performed deep sequencing of blood TCR repertoires from 4 to 6 healthy adults. To increase sequencing depth and limit assay-specific biases, TCR repertoire library preparation and sequencing were carried out by different laboratories using diverse techniques. Each donor's leukapheresis produced roughly between roughly 0.9 and 8.9 billion PBMCs. The research as a whole found: Pairwise subsampling indicated that sequencing depth was expected to affect the degree of clonotype sharing among donors. Naive subsets generally had larger estimated clonotype richness than memory subsets did. Sharing across several donors was observed for around 5% of naive CD4, 3.5% of naive CD8, 2.3% of memory CD4, and around 0.42% of memory CD8 clonotypes. The genetic and exposure-history diversity represented was limited by the small number of donors. Sampling was restricted to blood, and TCR repertoires in tissues likely differ from the TCR repertoires found in blood. Clonotypes shared by all four sorted-subset donors showed higher generation probabilities than non-shared clonotypes. Incomplete sequencing was indicated by rarefaction of sorted-subset datasets, despite the large sequencing depth.

The donors were healthy, HIV-negative adults with no recently reported acute infections or vaccinations. Every donor was a Caucasian adult living in Nashville, Tennessee, USA. CD4+ T cells were enriched through magnetic negative selection, after which naive cells were positively selected on CD45RA and the remaining negative fraction served as the memory subset. Blood was obtained by leukapheresis, after which PBMCs were separated by Ficoll-Histopaque density gradient centrifugation and cryopreserved in liquid nitrogen vapor phase. Purity and quantity of every magnetically sorted T cell population were checked by analytical flow cytometry. Genomic DNA was isolated from each sorted fraction and quantified by UV absorbance on a Nanodrop 2000c. TCR CDR3 regions were amplified from genomic DNA by multiplex PCR using the deep immunoSEQ assay. For each cell subset, the extracted genomic DNA was distributed evenly across all wells of several immunoSEQ 96-well plates, and each plate served as one replicate. For sorted subsets, about 200 ng genomic DNA, equal to about 30,000 T cell genomes, was loaded into each replicate PCR. Purified libraries were measured with a Qubit 3.0 fluorometer, size-checked on a Bioanalyzer 2100, and measured again with the KAPA Library Quantification kit. Each immunoSEQ 96-well plate was sequenced on its own single-read 150-cycle Illumina NextSeq 550 flow cell. Per the authors' processing: The immunoSEQ output contained only junctional sequences without quality scores, so filtering could not match that applied to full-length reads. To assign V/J genes and CDR3, sequences were annotated using PyIR, a Python wrapper for IgBLAST v1.9, with IMGT germline references. Reads were filtered out if the reads had weak V/J assignments (E-value above 1e-6), no CDR3, stop codons, out-of-frame junctions, or ambiguous translated residues. V3J clonotypes were defined by identical inferred V gene, J gene, and CDR3 amino acid sequence. The percentage overlap between two repertoires was calculated by dividing the number of shared unique clonotypes by the size of the smaller repertoire. Three approaches were used to assess repertoire richness: RTK rarefaction, the Chao1 estimator, and Recon v2.1 estimates of unobserved clonotypes. Generation probabilities were computed with OLGA for all TCRbeta clonotypes obtained by the gDNA method from a handful of donors. In TCRdb, the immuneACCESS table is reduced to in-frame sequences with V and J assigned. These tables do not hold every clone; where another copy was compared, an unresolved V gene accounts for under half, and the others remain unexplained. Clone size and the V and J calls come from that table; the DNA yielded D and trimming. The table for this sample lists hundreds of thousands of clones; 95% to 97% of them were counted only once. The ten largest make up 0.06% of the sample.

The CDR3 holds 14 amino acids from the cysteine to the phenylalanine. Solely the CDR3 DNA is kept, with 42 bases framed from the first base. CDR1 MDHEN and CDR2 SYDVKM were looked up in the germline V gene. V loses 1 base, J loses 8 bases, and the germline ends lie 14 bases apart. A note on this clone: No antigen is known for it. The input lacks base qualities; no much larger clone sits a single base away.

The sequence derives from a woman under 40 in good health. The sequenced sample consisted of naive CD4+ T cells sorted from blood. Explained via the paper, the cell subset or site label denotes: CD45RA+ positively selected. The V and J segments used are TRBV28 and TRBJ1-2, and TRBD1 may be the D gene, going by 5 matching bases. The CDR3 region: CASSLSGRVKGYTF. The bases are TGTGCCAGCAGTTTATCGGGCAGGGTGAAAGGCTACACCTTC.